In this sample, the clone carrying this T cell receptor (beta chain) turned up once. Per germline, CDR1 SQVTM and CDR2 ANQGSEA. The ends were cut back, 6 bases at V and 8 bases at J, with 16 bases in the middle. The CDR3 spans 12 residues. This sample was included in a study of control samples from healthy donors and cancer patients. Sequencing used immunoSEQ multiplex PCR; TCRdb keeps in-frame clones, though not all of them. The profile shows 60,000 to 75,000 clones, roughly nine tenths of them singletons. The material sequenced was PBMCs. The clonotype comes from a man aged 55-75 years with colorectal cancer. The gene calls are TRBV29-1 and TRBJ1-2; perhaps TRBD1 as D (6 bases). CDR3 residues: CSVGAHSDGYTF. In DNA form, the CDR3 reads TGCAGCGTGGGGGCCCACTCAGACGGCTACACCTTC.